This T cell receptor beta chain was sequenced in a study of post-analysis software for immune sequencing data. Germline-derived CDR1 and CDR2 are SGHDN and FVKESK. Between the trimmed V and J ends, which lost 0 bases and 4 bases, there was a span of 12 bases. The CDR3 has 15 residues. General study points: Among a handful of TRBV segments more frequent in patients than controls were TRBV5-6, TRBV5-1 and TRBV20-1.

Included in the TCR beta cDNA libraries were unique molecular identifiers. TCRdb reprocessed the PCR reads with MiXCR, giving one entry per CDR3 protein. There are approximately 770,000 distinct CDR3 sequences in the sample; 40% to 55% occur only once, and approximately 5% lies in the top ten. The count of this clonotype is one. Its antigen is still unknown. Specimen: blood. The chain combines TRBV14 with TRBJ1-2; D ambiguous. The receptor was isolated from a girl aged 10 to 17 with multiple sclerosis. CDR3 loop: CASSQDSRWAYGYTF. The CDR3 nucleotides are TGTGCCAGCAGCCAAGACAGCCGATGGGCCTATGGCTACACCTTC. Complete variable domain (other parts from reference TRBV14 and TRBJ1-2): EAGVTQFPSHSVIEKGQTVTLRCDPISGHDNLYWYRRVMGKEIKFLLHFVKESKQDESGMPNNRFLAERTGGTYSTLKVQPAELEDSGVYFCASSQDSRWAYGYTFGSGTRLTVV.